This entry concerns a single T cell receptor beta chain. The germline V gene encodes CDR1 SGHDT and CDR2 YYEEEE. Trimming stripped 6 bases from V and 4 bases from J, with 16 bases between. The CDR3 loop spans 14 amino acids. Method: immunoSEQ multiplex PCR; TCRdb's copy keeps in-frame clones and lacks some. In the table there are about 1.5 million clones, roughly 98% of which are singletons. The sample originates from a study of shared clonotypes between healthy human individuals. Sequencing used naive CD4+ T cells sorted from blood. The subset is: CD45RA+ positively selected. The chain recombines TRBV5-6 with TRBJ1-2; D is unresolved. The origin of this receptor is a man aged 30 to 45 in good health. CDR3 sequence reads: CASTPRAIAYGYTF. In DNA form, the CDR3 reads TGTGCCAGCACCCCGCGGGCTATTGCCTATGGCTACACCTTC.